Reported below is one T cell receptor beta chain. The antigen is not known. This sample was taken from a study of CD8+ T cells in alopecia areata. As for the study in general: The study gave treated patients oral tofacitinib at 5 to 10 mg twice daily.

Germline loops: CDR1 SGDLS, CDR2 YYNGEE. CDR3 size: 13 residues. With 0 bases removed from V and 4 bases from J, the gap between germline ends came to 5 bases. Reverse transcription of extracted RNA yielded cDNA, which provided the sequencing template. TCRdb's copy holds only in-frame clones and misses some; the assay was immunoSEQ multiplex PCR. The repertoire holds fewer than 250,000 clones, with around 60% as singletons. Findings of the study overall: Among the top 100, expanded CD8+ clones were significantly decreased by tofacitinib, as was scalp clonality.

Specified treatment: oral pan-JAK inhibitor, 5-10 mg twice daily. From alopecia areata patients, lesional scalp punch biopsies and peripheral blood were collected. Sorting of PBMCs yielded the CD4+ and CD8+ T cells. Specimen: CD4+ T cells sorted from blood, collected at week 4, from a patient treated with tofacitinib. The chain uses TRBV9 and TRBJ2-1, with no clear D. The source of this sequence is a human donor with alopecia areata. In DNA form, the CDR3 reads TGTGCCAGCAGCGTAGCGAATTACAATGAGCAGTTCTTC. The encoded protein is CASSVANYNEQFF.